These 32 T cell receptor beta chains originate from one sample sequenced in a study of regulatory T cells in long-lasting Graves disease. Arm-PCR of CDR3 regions and iRepertoire HTBI primers were the basis on which TCR beta libraries were built. From the multiplex PCR reads, TCRdb called clonotypes with MiXCR, one entry per CDR3 protein. The sample lists hundreds of thousands of distinct CDR3 sequences, approximately 15% occurring once. The time point here: newly diagnosed GD, antithyroid drugs for less than 3 months. Construction of the TCR library relied on RNA isolated from PBMCs. These data also featured in a second study, about T cells in Graves' hyperthyroidism and ophthalmopathy.

The sample was peripheral blood mononuclear cells (PBMCs), taken at new diagnosis, from a patient treated with antithyroid drugs. All receptors derive from a woman in her forties with Graves disease.

This clonotype was counted ten times or more. The rearrangement uses TRBV20-1 and TRBJ2-5, with 10 bases aligning to TRBD2. The germline V gene has CDR1 DFQATT and CDR2 SNEGSKA (reference sequence). The CDR3 totals 18 residues. The junction had 15 bases not matched to a gene; V was cut back by 0 bases and J by 5 bases. In DNA, the CDR3 is TGCAGTGCTAGAGATTTCGGGCTAGCGGGAGTCGATCTCGAGACCCAGTACTTC. Protein sequence: CSARDFGLAGVDLETQYF.

This clonotype appeared many times. The chain couples TRBV12-3 or TRBV12-4 to TRBJ2-1; perhaps TRBD2 as D (6 bases). Deletions cut 3 bases from V and 0 bases from J, with 9 bases between. This CDR3 has 15 amino acids. Here the CDR3 DNA reads TGTGCCAGCAGTTTTGGCGGGGTCTCCTACAATGAGCAGTTCTTC. It yields the protein CASSFGGVSYNEQFF.

The chain is built from TRBV20-1 and TRBJ1-1, with D maybe TRBD1 (6 bases). Germline CDR1 reads DFQATT; CDR2 reads SNEGSKA (reference sequence). Trimming left V 3 bases short and J 1 base short, with 12 bases between. The CDR3 is 14 residues long. The CDR3 DNA sequence: TGCAGTGCTAGGTGGGGGCGAAGGAACACTGAAGCTTTCTTT. Translated: CSARWGRRNTEAFF.

This clonotype has at least ten counts. The gene calls are TRBV28 and TRBJ2-7; 10 bases match TRBD1. The CDR3 sequence is 15 residues long. After removal of 6 bases from V and 4 bases from J, the junction contained 9 bases not matched to a gene. CDR1 and CDR2 (germline): MDHEN, SYDVKM. The CDR3 is CASREWTGGVYEQYF. CDR3 nucleotide sequence: TGTGCCAGCAGAGAGTGGACAGGGGGGGTTTACGAGCAGTACTTC.

This clonotype has ten or more counts. This sequence joins TRBV12-3 or TRBV12-4 and TRBJ2-3; 7 bases are shared with TRBD2. Unmatched junction bases numbered 14, after V lost 8 bases and J lost 3 bases. This CDR3 spans 16 amino acids. CDR3 loop: CASGQAGGGRTDTQYF. The DNA of the CDR3 is TGTGCCAGCGGCCAAGCCGGGGGAGGGAGAACAGATACGCAGTATTTT.

This clonotype came up many times. The rearrangement joins TRBV3-1 to TRBJ2-5, with TRBD2 matching 14 bases. The CDR3 extends over 21 amino acids. With 1 base clipped from V and 5 bases from J, the junction kept 18 bases outside the gene matches. The germline CDR1 and CDR2 sequences are LGHDT and YNNKEL (reference sequence). The CDR3 DNA follows: TGTGCCAGCAGCCAAGCGCTCCCGGGACTAGCGGGAGTTTCTCGGGGGGAGACCCAGTACTTC. Its translation is CASSQALPGLAGVSRGETQYF.

This clonotype was seen repeatedly, ten times or more. The chain carries TRBV3-1 and TRBJ2-7; unclear D gene. V shed 0 bases and J shed 2 bases, with 8 bases lying between them. The CDR3 contains 14 residues. The germline V gene encodes CDR1 LGHDT and CDR2 YNNKEL (reference sequence). CDR3: CASSQDYSPYEQYF. The CDR3 bases are TGTGCCAGCAGCCAAGACTACAGCCCCTACGAGCAGTACTTC.

This clonotype has a handful of counts. The J gene is TRBJ2-7, the V gene TRBV27; TRBD1 is a possible D gene (6 bases). This CDR3 comprises 14 residues. CDR1 is MNHEY, CDR2 SMNVEV, per germline (reference sequence). Trimming cost V 5 bases and J 5 bases, with 16 bases left between them. CDR3 nucleotides: TGTGCCAGCAGTCCCCGACAGGTTGGTCACGAGCAGTACTTC. Translating it yields CASSPRQVGHEQYF.

This clonotype came up many times. The V gene is TRBV12-3 or TRBV12-4, the J gene TRBJ1-2, with a possible D match to TRBD1 (5 bases). This CDR3 contains 14 residues. Trimming removed 1 base from V and 4 bases from J, with 10 bases in between. CDR3 nucleotide sequence: TGTGCCAGCAGTTTAGGAGCAGGGAGCTATGGCTACACCTTC. It yields the protein CASSLGAGSYGYTF.

This clonotype was seen ten or more times. The chain carries TRBV5-1 and TRBJ1-1; the match to TRBD1 covers 7 bases. Per the germline V gene, CDR1 is SGHRS and CDR2 is YFSETQ. This CDR3 has 15 amino acids. With 2 bases clipped from V and 4 bases from J, the junction kept 8 bases outside the gene matches. CDR3 region: CASSLTTGRITEAFF. CDR3 DNA: TGCGCCAGCAGCTTAACGACAGGGCGGATCACTGAAGCTTTCTTT.

The chain uses TRBV6-1 and TRBJ2-1; 10 nucleotides agree with TRBD2. The CDR3 extends over 14 amino acids. Germline V gene lookup returns CDR1 MNHNS and CDR2 SASEGT. J was trimmed by 10 bases and V by 4 bases; bases with no gene match: 7. CDR3 nucleotides: TGTGCCAGCAGTGTCGGGACTAGCGAGTTGGAGCAGTTCTTC. Translated: CASSVGTSELEQFF.

This clonotype was seen repeatedly, ten times or more. The CDR3 loop is CASSFKKSGTQYF. CDR3 nucleotide sequence: TGTGCCAGCAGTTTTAAGAAAAGTGGTACGCAGTATTTT. The chain uses TRBV12-3 or TRBV12-4 and TRBJ2-3; no definite D call. Trimming left V 3 bases short and J 8 bases short, with 12 bases between. CDR3 length: 13 amino acids.

Concerning this clonotype itself: With a much larger clone just one base away, this may be a read error. V usage is TRBV12-3 or TRBV12-4 and J usage is TRBJ2-5, with 8 bases matching TRBD1. The length of the CDR3 is 14 residues. In DNA, the CDR3 is TGTGCCAGCGGTTTAACCCGACAGGGGGAGACCCAGTACTTC. Translating it yields CASGLTRQGETQYF.

Turning to this clonotype: It may be a read error: a sequence one base away is much more abundant. In this CDR3 the conserved last residue, phenylalanine or tryptophan, is missing, so a read error is likely. V and J are TRBV20-1 and TRBJ2-5; 10 nucleotides line up with TRBD2. The end of the DNA is better explained by TRBJ2-1, so the J call may be wrong. Germline CDR1 is DFQATT and CDR2 is SNEGSKA (reference sequence). This CDR3 has 17 residues. The chain's CDR3 is CSAPPDLAGDRDNEQFL. DNA for the CDR3: TGCAGTGCGCCCCCGGACCTAGCGGGAGATCGGGACAATGAGCAGTTCTTG.

In this sample, this clonotype turned up a few times. At one of its ends the junction is not consistent with the germline gene, which may arise from a read error. V usage is TRBV6-5 and J usage is TRBJ1-5, with 7 bases fitting TRBD1. Germline values: CDR1 MNHEY, CDR2 SVGAGI. CDR3 length: 12 amino acids. CDR3: CVSSSSGQARHF. The CDR3 coding sequence is TGTGTCAGCAGTTCCTCCGGACAGGCTCGACATTTT.

This chain connects TRBV7-6 to TRBJ2-1, with 15 bases fitting TRBD2. The junction had 9 bases not matched to a gene; V was cut back by 5 bases and J by 1 base. The CDR3 has 19 residues. Germline values: CDR1 SGHVS, CDR2 FNYEAQ. The CDR3 reads CASSPGLAGGEGSYNEQFF. CDR3 coding DNA: TGTGCCAGCAGCCCGGGACTAGCGGGAGGCGAGGGATCCTACAATGAGCAGTTCTTC.

This clonotype was picked up many times. CDR3 nucleotides: TGTGCCAGCAGCTTAGGGACCCTGTCCGGGAACCAGTACTTC. The encoded protein is CASSLGTLSGNQYF. V usage is TRBV7-9 and J usage is TRBJ2-5; D may be TRBD2 (5 bases). The CDR3 contains 14 residues. V lost 1 base and J 10 bases, leaving 16 bases between the germline ends. CDR1 is SEHNR and CDR2 is FQNEAQ in the germline V gene (reference sequence). The full variable domain, rest sourced from reference TRBV7-9 and TRBJ2-5, is DTGVSQNPRHKITKRGQNVTFRCDPISEHNRLYWYRQTLGQGPEFLTYFQNEAQLEKSRLLSDRFSAERPKGSFSTLEIQRTEQGDSAMYLCASSLGTLSGNQYFGPGTRLLVL.

On this clonotype itself: One base away lies a much larger clone, so this may be a sequencing read error. The rearrangement joins TRBV30 to TRBJ1-6, with 11 bases lining up with TRBD1. V dropped 1 base and J dropped 10; count of bases not matched to a gene: 6. CDR3 length equals 15 residues. CDR1 GTSNPN and CDR2 SVGIG come from the germline V gene (reference sequence). The DNA for the CDR3 is TGTGCCTGGAGTGACGCCAGGACAGGGGGCTCACCCCTCCACTTT. Translation: CAWSDARTGGSPLHF.

This clonotype was counted ten times or more. The V and J genes are TRBV27 and TRBJ2-6; 10 bases agree with TRBD2. The ends lost 3 bases at V and 0 bases at J; junction bases unmatched: 11. CDR3 length: 20 amino acids. Germline loops: CDR1 MNHEY, CDR2 SMNVEV (reference sequence). CDR3 nucleotides: TGTGCCAGCAGTTTGTTTCGGACTAGCGGAATAATCTCTGGGGCCAACGTCCTGACTTTC. It specifies CASSLFRTSGIISGANVLTF.

This rearrangement joins TRBV12-3 or TRBV12-4 to TRBJ1-3, with D perhaps matching TRBD1 (6 bases). Trimming took 5 bases from V and 1 from J, leaving 18 bases between them. The CDR3 spans 17 residues. CDR3 loop: CASSPIRGGWSGNTIYF. The DNA of the CDR3 is TGTGCCAGCAGTCCGATTCGAGGGGGGTGGTCTGGAAACACCATATATTTT.

Many counts were recorded for this clonotype. The rearrangement links TRBV13 to TRBJ2-7, with 7 nucleotides matching TRBD2. CDR1 is PRHDT, CDR2 FYEKMQ, per germline (reference sequence). Unmatched junction bases numbered 13, after V lost 5 bases and J lost 6 bases. The CDR3 runs 15 residues. The chain's CDR3 is CASSPRLALGAEQYF. The CDR3 nucleotides are TGTGCCAGCAGCCCACGACTAGCTCTCGGGGCCGAGCAGTACTTC. The variable domain in full, completed from reference TRBV13 and TRBJ2-7, reads AAGVIQSPRHLIKEKRETATLKCYPIPRHDTVYWYQQGPGQDPQFLISFYEKMQSDKGSIPDRFSAQQFSDYHSELNMSSLELGDSALYFCASSPRLALGAEQYFGPGTRLTVT.

Many counts were recorded for this clonotype. The CDR3 DNA follows: TGTGCCAGCAGGGGGGACAGGGGGAACGAGCAGTACTTC. Translating it yields CASRGDRGNEQYF. This chain joins TRBV2 and TRBJ2-7; TRBD1 agrees at 11 bases. The CDR3 runs 13 residues. V was clipped by 6 bases and J by 5 bases; unmatched bases: 3. Germline CDR1 SNHLY, CDR2 FYNNEI.

This clonotype was seen repeatedly, ten times or more. The chain links TRBV29-1 to TRBJ2-1; 7 positions agree with TRBD2. Germline CDR1 and CDR2: SQVTM and ANQGSEA. V lost 0 bases and J lost 1; bases outside the gene matches: 3. CDR3 size: 15 residues. The CDR3 DNA sequence: TGCAGCGTTGAAGATCGGCGGGAGTCCTACAATGAGCAGTTCTTC. This sequence encodes CSVEDRRESYNEQFF.

This clonotype was found many times. The chain has TRBV7-8 and TRBJ2-2; no reliable D call. V shed 5 bases and J shed 4 bases, with 8 bases lying between them. Germline CDR1 and CDR2: SGHVS and FQNEAQ. CDR3 length: 13 residues. Here the CDR3 reads CASSTRTTGELFF. CDR3 nucleotide sequence: TGTGCCAGCAGCACCCGGACCACCGGGGAGCTGTTTTTT.

This clonotype showed up just once. This clone may be a read error of a much larger clone one base away. V usage is TRBV10-2 and J usage is TRBJ2-5; TRBD1 agrees at 7 bases. The CDR3 is 13 residues long. The V gene end was trimmed by 3 bases and the J gene end by 4 bases; junction bases not matched to a gene: 2. From germline, CDR1 is WSHSY and CDR2 SAAADI. CDR3: CASSDPGGETQYF. Written as DNA, the CDR3 is TGCGCCAGCAGTGATCCAGGGGGAGAGACCCAGTACTTC.

This clonotype was counted at least ten times. The chain joins TRBV9 to TRBJ2-7; D is unresolved. V was cut by 0 bases and J by 3 bases, with 13 bases left in between. The length of the CDR3 is 15 residues. Germline V gene sequence: CDR1 SGDLS, CDR2 YYNGEE. The CDR3, as DNA: TGTGCCAGCAGCGTAGGGCCTCAGCTGAGCTACGAGCAGTACTTC. It encodes CASSVGPQLSYEQYF.

This clonotype was observed many times. J is TRBJ1-5 and V is TRBV28; D uncertain. The CDR3 is made up of 14 amino acids. The germline V gene encodes CDR1 MDHEN and CDR2 SYDVKM. The germline V and J ends were trimmed by 1 base and 1 base, with 5 bases remaining between them. The chain's CDR3 is CASSLSVSNQPQHF. For the CDR3, the DNA is TGTGCCAGCAGTTTATCGGTCAGCAATCAGCCCCAGCATTTT.

This clonotype was seen ten or more times. This rearrangement joins TRBV12-3 or TRBV12-4 to TRBJ2-7; 10 positions match TRBD2. CDR3 length: 16 residues. The J segment lost 2 bases and the V segment lost 1 base, leaving 5 bases of the junction unmatched. The CDR3 DNA reads TGTGCCAGCAGTTTAGGCCCTAGCGGGAGTACCTACGAGCAGTACTTC. Translated: CASSLGPSGSTYEQYF.

The V and J genes are TRBV9 and TRBJ2-1; perhaps TRBD2 as D (5 bases). Between the trimmed V and J ends, which lost 0 bases and 6 bases, there was a span of 16 bases. This CDR3 is 16 amino acids long. Looked up from germline, CDR1 is SGDLS and CDR2 is YYNGEE. The CDR3 reads CASSVGLGVMVNEQFF. CDR3 in DNA: TGTGCCAGCAGCGTAGGACTCGGGGTAATGGTCAATGAGCAGTTCTTC.

This clonotype was counted between two and nine times. The chain recombines TRBV12-3 or TRBV12-4 with TRBJ2-3; tentatively, D is TRBD2 (5 bases). Trimming took off 5 bases at V and 8 bases at J, with 14 bases between the two ends. The CDR3 runs 13 residues. Here the CDR3 reads CASSLGSGGTQYF. In DNA, the CDR3 is TGTGCCAGCAGTCTAGGTTCCGGAGGTACGCAGTATTTT.

The J gene is TRBJ2-7, the V gene TRBV20-1; 11 bases agree with TRBD2. The CDR3 runs to 16 residues. Germline CDR1 is DFQATT and CDR2 is SNEGSKA (reference sequence). V trimming: 6 bases; J trimming: 3 bases; junction bases outside the gene matches: 13. Written as DNA, the CDR3 is TGCAGTGCAGACGCTTTGGTAGCGGGAGGGATCTACGAGCAGTACTTC. Amino acids: CSADALVAGGIYEQYF.

This clonotype was recorded at least ten times. The V call is TRBV11-2, the J call TRBJ1-1; 10 nucleotides align to TRBD1. Unmatched junction bases numbered 10, after V lost 3 bases and J lost 3 bases. CDR1 and CDR2 from the germline V gene are SGHAT and FQNNGV. The CDR3 sequence is 17 residues long. CDR3 loop: CASSFITGQGEDTEAFF. For the CDR3, the DNA is TGTGCCAGCAGCTTTATAACTGGACAGGGGGAGGACACTGAAGCTTTCTTT. Combining the CDR3 with reference TRBV11-2 and TRBJ1-1 gives the whole variable domain EAGVAQSPRYKIIEKRQSVAFWCNPISGHATLYWYQQILGQGPKLLIQFQNNGVVDDSQLPKDRFSAERLKGVDSTLKIQPAKLEDSAVYLCASSFITGQGEDTEAFFGQGTRLTVV.